This T cell receptor (beta chain) came from a study of blood T cell repertoires in COVID-19. The trim removed 3 bases at V and 2 bases at J, leaving 18 bases unmatched. Germline lookup yields CDR1 WNHNN and CDR2 SYGVQD (reference sequence). The CDR3 length is 19 residues. Assay used: immunoSEQ multiplex PCR; TCRdb lists only in-frame clones, some missing. The sample contains 150,000 to 200,000 clones, roughly nine tenths of which appear only once. The sample comprised peripheral blood. The sequence came from a woman in her 30s with active or convalescent COVID-19. The chain joins TRBV10-1 to TRBJ2-5; 7 nucleotides align to TRBD2. The CDR3 DNA is TGCGCCAGCAGTGATATGGCTAGCGGCAATCAGTGGGGACAAGAGACCCAGTACTTC. This encodes CASSDMASGNQWGQETQYF.